Listed below are T cell receptor beta chains from one sample, sequenced in a study of identical twins. MiXCR, applied by TCRdb to the 5' RACE reads, yields one record per CDR3 protein. This table has approximately 700,000 distinct CDR3 sequences, roughly 18% appearing once. The same sample was also used in a study of T cells expressing NK-cell markers.

Sequencing was carried out using PBMCs. Receptors originate from a woman in her late teens or twenties in good health. The CDR3 runs from the conserved cysteine through the conserved F or W. Fields, in order: V gene, D gene, clone size, J gene, CDR3 DNA, CDR3 protein. The D gene is left open where the match is weak. Not all rows give a size; the values are once, few, many and, for expanded clones, a class.

V gene: TRBV7-8
D gene: .
clone size: few
J gene: TRBJ1-6
CDR3 DNA: TGTGCCAGCAGCCTCAGGGCACTTAATAATTCACCCCTCCACTTT
CDR3 protein: CASSLRALNNSPLHF

V gene: TRBV6-1
D gene: .
clone size: few
J gene: TRBJ1-1
CDR3 DNA: TGTGCCAGCAGGAGCCTCGTGGTGAACACTGAAGCTTTCTTT
CDR3 protein: CASRSLVVNTEAFF

V gene: TRBV15
D gene: .
clone size: .
J gene: TRBJ1-2
CDR3 DNA: TGTGCCACCTCTGTCCGCTTAGGGGATGGCTACACCTTC
CDR3 protein: CATSVRLGDGYTF

V gene: TRBV12-3/TRBV12-4
D gene: .
clone size: .
J gene: TRBJ2-2
CDR3 DNA: TGTGCCAGCAGCCCTCGTGGGGTGGGGAGCCTTGGGGAGCTGTTTTTT
CDR3 protein: CASSPRGVGSLGELFF

V gene: TRBV6-5
D gene: .
clone size: few
J gene: TRBJ1-3
CDR3 DNA: TGTGCCAGCAGCGGGGGATACACCATATATTTT
CDR3 protein: CASSGGYTIYF

V gene: TRBV9
D gene: TRBD2
clone size: few
J gene: TRBJ2-1
CDR3 DNA: TGTGCCAGCAGCCCGATAGCGGGAGCGGTCAATGAGCAGTTCTTC
CDR3 protein: CASSPIAGAVNEQFF

V gene: TRBV9
D gene: .
clone size: .
J gene: TRBJ2-1
CDR3 DNA: TGTGCCAGCAGCGTAGCACTGAATTACAATGAGCAGTTCTTC
CDR3 protein: CASSVALNYNEQFF

V gene: TRBV12-3/TRBV12-4
D gene: .
clone size: few
J gene: TRBJ1-2
CDR3 DNA: TGTGCCACCGCAGGACAGATAAACTATGGCTACACCTTC
CDR3 protein: CATAGQINYGYTF

V gene: TRBV6-2/TRBV6-3
D gene: .
clone size: few
J gene: TRBJ2-1
CDR3 DNA: TGTGCCAGCAGGGACCGGGTATCGAGGGATGAGCAGTTCTTC
CDR3 protein: CASRDRVSRDEQFF

V gene: TRBV7-2
D gene: TRBD1
clone size: .
J gene: TRBJ2-1
CDR3 DNA: TGTGCCAGCGGACAGGGTCAACAGGAGCCTGAGCAGTTCTTC
CDR3 protein: CASGQGQQEPEQFF

V gene: TRBV5-1
D gene: .
clone size: .
J gene: TRBJ2-5
CDR3 DNA: TGCGCCAGCAGCTTGTGGCGGGCGTCCCAAGAGACCCAGTACTTC
CDR3 protein: CASSLWRASQETQYF

V gene: TRBV6-1
D gene: .
clone size: few
J gene: TRBJ2-3
CDR3 DNA: TGTGCCAGCAGCCCCGAAGGGTGGGGCACAGATACGCAGTATTTT
CDR3 protein: CASSPEGWGTDTQYF

V gene: TRBV20-1
D gene: TRBD2
clone size: few
J gene: TRBJ2-3
CDR3 DNA: TGCAGTGCTTTAAGCGGGGGGCCCACAGATACGCAGTATTTT
CDR3 protein: CSALSGGPTDTQYF

V gene: TRBV10-3
D gene: TRBD2
clone size: few
J gene: TRBJ2-5
CDR3 DNA: TGTGCCATCAGCATTCTAGCGGGAGAAGAGACCCAGTACTTC
CDR3 protein: CAISILAGEETQYF

V gene: TRBV5-6
D gene: .
clone size: .
J gene: TRBJ2-7
CDR3 DNA: TGTGCCAGCAGCTTACCAGGGTCCCCCTACGAGCAGTACTTC
CDR3 protein: CASSLPGSPYEQYF

V gene: TRBV7-2
D gene: .
clone size: .
J gene: TRBJ1-6
CDR3 DNA: TGTGCCAGCAGCTTAATACTCGGGGGTTCACCCCTCCACTTT
CDR3 protein: CASSLILGGSPLHF

V gene: TRBV7-9
D gene: TRBD2
clone size: few
J gene: TRBJ2-3
CDR3 DNA: TGTGCCAAGGAGGGACTAGCGGGACGCCGCACAGATACGCAGTATTTT
CDR3 protein: CAKEGLAGRRTDTQYF

V gene: TRBV12-3/TRBV12-4
D gene: .
clone size: .
J gene: TRBJ1-1
CDR3 DNA: TGTGCCAGCAGTTTATCCGGGGGGGCTTTCTTT
CDR3 protein: CASSLSGGAFF

V gene: TRBV24-1
D gene: .
clone size: .
J gene: TRBJ1-1
CDR3 DNA: TGTGCCACCAGTGGGGGTTCTGAAGCTTTCTTT
CDR3 protein: CATSGGSEAFF

V gene: TRBV6-2/TRBV6-3
D gene: TRBD1
clone size: few
J gene: TRBJ1-2
CDR3 DNA: TGTGCCAGCAGGTTCAGGGGGTGGAACTATGGCTACACCTTC
CDR3 protein: CASRFRGWNYGYTF

V gene: TRBV11-2
D gene: TRBD2
clone size: few
J gene: TRBJ2-5
CDR3 DNA: TGTGCCAGCATCACCGGGAGGATCCGGGAGGAGACCCAGTACTTC
CDR3 protein: CASITGRIREETQYF

V gene: TRBV29-1
D gene: TRBD1
clone size: many
J gene: TRBJ1-1
CDR3 DNA: TGCAGCGTTGCCCCATGGACAGGGGAGACTGAAGCTTTCTTT
CDR3 protein: CSVAPWTGETEAFF

V gene: TRBV12-3/TRBV12-4
D gene: TRBD2
clone size: few
J gene: TRBJ2-5
CDR3 DNA: TGTGCCAGCAGTAGGCCGGGACTAGCGGGAAAGACCCAGTACTTC
CDR3 protein: CASSRPGLAGKTQYF

V gene: TRBV11-1
D gene: TRBD1
clone size: .
J gene: TRBJ2-3
CDR3 DNA: TGTGCCAGCAGGTCCACCCTCATCCGGACAGGGATTGATAGCACAGATACGCAGTATTTT
CDR3 protein: CASRSTLIRTGIDSTDTQYF

V gene: TRBV20-1
D gene: TRBD1
clone size: .
J gene: TRBJ2-1
CDR3 DNA: TGCAGTGCTAGGACAGGGGGCTTTCAGTTCTTC
CDR3 protein: CSARTGGFQFF

V gene: TRBV6-5
D gene: .
clone size: .
J gene: TRBJ2-2
CDR3 DNA: TGTGCCAGCAGTTACTTCGGCAGGGCGAGGACCGGGGAGCTGTTTTTT
CDR3 protein: CASSYFGRARTGELFF

V gene: TRBV28
D gene: TRBD1
clone size: .
J gene: TRBJ2-7
CDR3 DNA: TGTGCCAGCAGGATACCGGGACAGGGCAGCGGCGAGCAGTACTTC
CDR3 protein: CASRIPGQGSGEQYF

V gene: TRBV9
D gene: .
clone size: .
J gene: TRBJ1-1
CDR3 DNA: TGTGCCAGCAGCGTAGGCACCATGAACACTGAAGCTTTCTTT
CDR3 protein: CASSVGTMNTEAFF

V gene: TRBV12-3/TRBV12-4
D gene: .
clone size: many
J gene: TRBJ1-4
CDR3 DNA: TGTGCCAGCAGTTTAGCAACTAATGAAAAACTGTTTTTT
CDR3 protein: CASSLATNEKLFF

V gene: TRBV6-5
D gene: .
clone size: few
J gene: TRBJ2-7
CDR3 DNA: TGTGCCAGCAGTTACTCGTTGGGGGGACTCGGGCACGAGCAGTACTTC
CDR3 protein: CASSYSLGGLGHEQYF

V gene: TRBV7-9
D gene: TRBD1
clone size: .
J gene: TRBJ2-1
CDR3 DNA: TGTGCCAGCAGCAACCAAGGGGGCGCCTCGTTGTTCTTC
CDR3 protein: CASSNQGGASLFF

V gene: TRBV6-5
D gene: .
clone size: few
J gene: TRBJ1-1
CDR3 DNA: TGTGCCAGCAGTTACCGTAGACAGAACACTGAAGCTTTCTTT
CDR3 protein: CASSYRRQNTEAFF

V gene: TRBV5-5
D gene: TRBD2
clone size: few
J gene: TRBJ2-3
CDR3 DNA: TGTGCCAGCAGTCCCGGCGGGGGATTAGGGGATACGCAGTATTTT
CDR3 protein: CASSPGGGLGDTQYF

V gene: TRBV11-2
D gene: TRBD2
clone size: few
J gene: TRBJ2-7
CDR3 DNA: TGTGCCAGCAGCCTCGCCGGGACTAGCCTTTCCTACGAGCAGTACTTC
CDR3 protein: CASSLAGTSLSYEQYF